What follows is one T cell receptor beta chain and its context. How the authors handled the data: The assay estimated nucleated cells by amplifying reference gene primers. Sequencing used immunoSEQ multiplex PCR; TCRdb keeps in-frame clones, though not all of them. V and J calls and clone size come straight from that table; D and trimming were deduced from the DNA. The sample contains under 250,000 clones, roughly 87% of which appear only once. The sample originates from a study of blood T cell repertoires in COVID-19. This TCR was sampled from a woman between 25 and 40 years old with acute COVID-19. The sequencing sample was made of PBMCs or T cells enriched from blood (not recorded which).

CDR3 nucleotides: TGTGCCAGCAGCTTGGTCGGCAGGGCAGTGGATGGCTACACCTTC. Translated: CASSLVGRAVDGYTF. The rearrangement uses TRBV5-4 and TRBJ1-2; possible D gene TRBD1, 5 bases. CDR1 is SGHNT, CDR2 YYREEE, per germline (reference sequence). This CDR3 region has 15 residues. The ends were cut back, 0 bases at V and 6 bases at J, with 15 bases in the middle.